These 31 T cell receptor beta chains originate from one sample sequenced in a study of cytomegalovirus exposure and HLA in healthy donors. PCR involved 60 Vbeta and 13 Jbeta primers. Here immunoSEQ multiplex PCR was the method, and the copy in TCRdb shows in-frame clones only, minus some. The sample carries approximately 100,000 clones, 75% to 90% recorded once. The material sequenced was PBMCs. These receptors came from a man aged 30-40 years in good health and CMV-seronegative.

J is TRBJ1-4 and V is TRBV28, with D unclear. The ends were cut back, 5 bases at V and 6 bases at J, with 10 bases in the middle. CDR1 and CDR2 from the germline V gene are MDHEN and SYDVKM. This CDR3 comprises 13 residues. The DNA of the CDR3 is TGTGCCAGCAGTGGTCCCTCGGATGAAAAACTGTTTTTT. Translated: CASSGPSDEKLFF.

The J gene is TRBJ2-2, the V gene TRBV7-9, with 10 positions matching TRBD1. CDR1 is SEHNR, CDR2 FQNEAQ, per germline (reference sequence). The CDR3 runs to 16 residues. With V trimmed by 5 bases and J by 3 bases, 6 bases remained unmatched. Here the CDR3 DNA reads TGTGCCAGCAGCCTGGGACAGGGGCTTGACACCGGGGAGCTGTTTTTT. It translates to CASSLGQGLDTGELFF.

This chain joins TRBV27 and TRBJ2-2, with D possibly being TRBD1 (5 bases). Germline values: CDR1 MNHEY, CDR2 SMNVEV (reference sequence). The V end lost 0 bases, the J end lost 1 base, and 12 bases lay between the germline ends. CDR3 length: 17 residues. The CDR3 bases are TGTGCCAGCAGTTTATCGGGGCAGGAACGGAACACCGGGGAGCTGTTTTTT. Its protein is CASSLSGQERNTGELFF.

Only one count was recorded for this clone. The chain uses TRBV19 and TRBJ1-2, with 8 bases aligning to TRBD1. V was pared by 5 bases and J by 2 bases, with 7 bases of the junction left unmatched. This CDR3 has 15 residues. Germline CDR1 is LNHDA and CDR2 is SQIVND (reference sequence). The CDR3 DNA reads TGTGCCAGTAGTCACGGACAGGGTTGGAACTATGGCTACACCTTC. As protein: CASSHGQGWNYGYTF.

CDR3: CASSPLAGGPENEQYF. CDR3 nucleotide sequence: TGTGCCAGCAGCCCTCTAGCGGGAGGGCCCGAAAACGAGCAGTACTTC. V usage is TRBV2 and J usage is TRBJ2-7; TRBD2 agrees at 12 bases. After removal of 6 bases from V and 5 bases from J, the junction contained 11 bases not matched to a gene. Germline V gene sequence: CDR1 SNHLY, CDR2 FYNNEI. This CDR3 contains 16 residues.

Notes on this clone: At one boundary the junction diverges from the germline segment, which might be a read error. This chain links TRBV7-2 with TRBJ1-1; the D gene is possibly TRBD1 (5 bases). The V gene's germline CDR1 is SGHTA and CDR2 FQGNSA. This CDR3 spans 11 amino acids. CDR3 loop: CASSLARQTSF. The CDR3 DNA reads as TGTGCCAGCAGCTTAGCCCGACAGACCTCGTTT.

Only a few counts were recorded for this clone. The V call is TRBV28, the J call TRBJ2-7, with D unclear. This CDR3 spans 13 amino acids. V gave up 7 bases and J gave up 2 bases, with 12 bases separating them. Per germline, CDR1 MDHEN and CDR2 SYDVKM. The CDR3 region has the DNA TGTGCCAGCATATCCTTAGTCCCCTACGAGCAGTACTTC. Its protein is CASISLVPYEQYF. Drawing the rest from reference TRBV28 and TRBJ2-7, the complete variable domain is DVKVTQSSRYLVKRTGEKVFLECVQDMDHENMFWYRQDPGLGLRLIYFSYDVKMKEKGDIPEGYSVSREKKERFSLILESASTNQTSMYLCASISLVPYEQYFGPGTRLTVT.

The chain employs TRBV9 and TRBJ1-3, with no clear D. Germline values: CDR1 SGDLS, CDR2 YYNGEE. The CDR3 spans 14 residues. V was pared by 0 bases and J by 2 bases, with 6 bases between. The CDR3 DNA is TGTGCCAGCAGCGTAGGAGGGCCTGGAAACACCATATATTTT. Residues: CASSVGGPGNTIYF.

This clone was counted between two and nine times. This chain joins TRBV7-9 and TRBJ2-1; 8 positions match TRBD2. CDR1 is SEHNR and CDR2 is FQNEAQ in the germline V gene (reference sequence). This CDR3 comprises 14 residues. After removal of 2 bases from V and 7 bases from J, the junction contained 4 bases not matched to a gene. DNA for the CDR3: TGTGCCAGCAGCTTACTGCGGGAGGTAAATGAGCAGTTCTTC. Amino acid sequence: CASSLLREVNEQFF.

The rearrangement links TRBV7-2 to TRBJ2-4; no clear D. The CDR3 runs 15 residues. The V end was cut by 5 bases, the J end by 0 bases, with 11 bases between. Germline loops: CDR1 SGHTA, CDR2 FQGNSA. CDR3 residues: CASSLSALAKNIQYF. DNA of the CDR3: TGTGCCAGCAGCCTAAGCGCCTTAGCCAAAAACATTCAGTACTTC.

V gene TRBV19 combines with J gene TRBJ1-4, with 7 bases aligning to TRBD1. With 5 bases clipped from V and 8 bases from J, the junction kept 11 bases outside the gene matches. Germline values: CDR1 LNHDA, CDR2 SQIVND (reference sequence). CDR3 length: 15 residues. As DNA, the CDR3 is TGTGCCAGTAGTCGGAGGGGGCGGACAGGAGAAAAACTGTTTTTT. Protein: CASSRRGRTGEKLFF.

The chain links TRBV5-6 to TRBJ2-4; D is possibly TRBD1 (5 bases). The CDR3 length is 14 residues. Trimming removed 1 base from V and 0 bases from J, with 5 bases in between. The V gene's germline CDR1 is SGHDT and CDR2 YYEEEE. Here the CDR3 reads CASSLQGAKNIQYF. The CDR3 nucleotides are TGTGCCAGCAGCTTGCAGGGAGCCAAAAACATTCAGTACTTC.

CDR3 loop: CASSRQGHEQYF. The CDR3 DNA follows: TGTGCCAGCTCACGACAGGGGCACGAGCAGTACTTC. The V gene is TRBV18, the J gene TRBJ2-7; 8 nucleotides agree with TRBD1. Losses at the gene ends were 4 bases for V and 5 bases for J; bases not matched to a gene: 1. The germline CDR1 and CDR2 sequences are KGHSH and LQKENI. The CDR3 has 12 residues.

The V gene is TRBV7-6, the J gene TRBJ1-5; D not certain. CDR1 and CDR2 from the germline V gene are SGHVS and FNYEAQ. V lost 1 base to trimming and J lost 5 bases, with 6 bases between them. CDR3 length: 13 amino acids. As DNA, the CDR3 is TGTGCCAGCAGCTTAGAACGAGATCAGCCCCAGCATTTT. Its protein product is CASSLERDQPQHF.

This clone has more than one count but fewer than ten. The rearrangement joins TRBV7-9 to TRBJ2-5, with 8 bases matching TRBD2. The CDR3 is made up of 18 amino acids. V shed 3 bases, J shed 2 bases, and the junction held 14 bases outside the gene matches. The germline V gene has CDR1 SEHNR and CDR2 FQNEAQ (reference sequence). The DNA of the CDR3 is TGTGCCAGCAGCTTTACATACCGTAGCGGGGATCTTCAAGAGACCCAGTACTTC. Amino acid sequence: CASSFTYRSGDLQETQYF.

About this clone: This sample also contains other DNA sequences that code for the same CDR3. CDR3 DNA: TGTGCCAGCAGTTCCGGGGGACTAGCGGAGGAGACCCAGTACTTC. Its translation is CASSSGGLAEETQYF. V usage is TRBV28 and J usage is TRBJ2-5; 11 nucleotides match TRBD2. V shed 4 bases and J 5 bases; nucleotides not matched to a gene: 6. The CDR3 has 15 amino acids. Germline V lookup: CDR1 MDHEN, CDR2 SYDVKM.

The chain has TRBV5-1 and TRBJ2-7; TRBD2 agrees at 9 bases. CDR1 SGHRS and CDR2 YFSETQ come from the germline V gene. Losses at the gene ends were 2 bases for V and 0 bases for J; bases not matched to a gene: 9. The CDR3 has 17 residues. In DNA, the CDR3 is TGCGCCAGCAGCTTTAACGGACTAGCGATGAGCTCCTACGAGCAGTACTTC. This sequence encodes CASSFNGLAMSSYEQYF.

The gene calls are TRBV6-6 and TRBJ2-1, with 9 positions matching TRBD2. CDR1 is MNHNY, CDR2 SVGAGI, per germline (reference sequence). Trimming took 2 bases from V and 9 from J; bases not matched to a gene: 8. The CDR3 spans 15 residues. CDR3 in DNA: TGTGCCAGCAGTTACGTGTTAGCGGGAGTTGGTGAGCAGTTCTTC. It encodes CASSYVLAGVGEQFF.

The chain is built from TRBV25-1 and TRBJ2-7; a weak D match, TRBD2 (6 bases). The CDR3 has 15 residues. Per germline, CDR1 MGHDK and CDR2 SYGVNS. Trimming stripped 2 bases from V and 6 bases from J, with 17 bases between. The CDR3 is CASSEANRGSREQYF. The CDR3, as DNA: TGTGCCAGCAGTGAAGCTAACCGGGGGTCACGCGAGCAGTACTTC.

The chain uses TRBV10-2 and TRBJ2-7; perhaps TRBD1 as D (6 bases). Germline CDR1 reads WSHSY; CDR2 reads SAAADI. The CDR3 consists of 12 residues. V was trimmed by 4 bases and J by 4 bases, leaving 8 bases between them. The CDR3 here is CASSVQGYEQYF. DNA of the CDR3: TGCGCCAGCAGTGTACAGGGTTACGAGCAGTACTTC.

This clone was observed once. The genes are TRBV10-3 and TRBJ1-3, with 9 bases matching TRBD1. Germline values: CDR1 ENHRY, CDR2 SYGVKD. There are 16 residues in the CDR3. V was pared by 3 bases and J by 2 bases, with 5 bases of the junction left unmatched. CDR3 DNA sequence: TGTGCCATCAGTGAAGGGGACAGGGTCACTGGAAACACCATATATTTT. Its translation: CAISEGDRVTGNTIYF.

The chain recombines TRBV29-1 with TRBJ1-5; TRBD1 might be the D (6 bases). CDR3 length: 11 residues. In germline, CDR1 is SQVTM, CDR2 ANQGSEA. The CDR3 DNA reads as TGCAACCAAGGGGGGGATCAGCCCCAGCATTTT. Its translation is CNQGGDQPQHF.

The chain couples TRBV7-9 to TRBJ2-3; 8 bases are a match to TRBD1. Germline loops: CDR1 SEHNR, CDR2 FQNEAQ (reference sequence). CDR3 size: 15 residues. The J segment lost 4 bases and the V segment lost 4 bases, leaving 7 bases of the junction unmatched. In DNA, the CDR3 is TGTGCCAGCAGCTCGCGGACAGGGTCGGCAGATACGCAGTATTTT. It yields the protein CASSSRTGSADTQYF. Together with reference TRBV7-9 and TRBJ2-3, the CDR3 gives the full variable domain: DTGVSQNPRHKITKRGQNVTFRCDPISEHNRLYWYRQTLGQGPEFLTYFQNEAQLEKSRLLSDRFSAERPKGSFSTLEIQRTEQGDSAMYLCASSSRTGSADTQYFGPGTRLTVL.

The V and J genes are TRBV2 and TRBJ2-5; D gene uncertain. In germline, CDR1 is SNHLY, CDR2 FYNNEI. V dropped 8 bases and J dropped 5 bases, with 12 bases sitting between them. The CDR3 sequence is 12 residues long. CDR3 nucleotide sequence: TGTGCCAGCGGCGGAATTCGGGAGACCCAGTACTTC. Encoded protein: CASGGIRETQYF.

The V gene is TRBV7-2, the J gene TRBJ1-1; D gene unclear. Germline V CDR1 and CDR2: SGHTA, FQGNSA. V was cut by 4 bases and J by 4 bases, with 10 bases left in between. The CDR3 is made up of 13 amino acids. The CDR3 bases are TGTGCCAGCAGCTCCGGAGTGGCCACTGAAGCTTTCTTT. Translating it yields CASSSGVATEAFF.

The chain recombines TRBV13 with TRBJ2-2; 9 nucleotides agree with TRBD1. The CDR3 has 15 residues. CDR1 and CDR2 (germline): PRHDT, FYEKMQ (reference sequence). V trimming: 4 bases; J trimming: 4 bases; junction bases outside the gene matches: 4. The DNA for the CDR3 is TGTGCCAGCAGCTCGCGGGGACAGGGCACCGGGGAGCTGTTTTTT. Residues: CASSSRGQGTGELFF.

The chain has TRBV18 and TRBJ2-3; 7 nucleotides agree with TRBD1. Germline CDR1 is KGHSH and CDR2 is LQKENI. The length of the CDR3 is 17 residues. V shed 0 bases and J 5 bases; nucleotides not matched to a gene: 11. The CDR3 loop reads CASSPPRAGSGGDTQYF. The CDR3 nucleotides read TGTGCCAGCTCACCACCTCGGGCGGGCTCAGGGGGAGATACGCAGTATTTT. Complete variable domain (other parts from reference TRBV18 and TRBJ2-3): NAGVMQNPRHLVRRRGQEARLRCSPMKGHSHVYWYRQLPEEGLKFMVYLQKENIIDESGMPKERFSAEFPKEGPSILRIQQVVRGDSAAYFCASSPPRAGSGGDTQYFGPGTRLTVL.

The sample holds one count of this clone. The chain is built from TRBV19 and TRBJ2-1; a weak D match, TRBD2 (5 bases). There are 11 residues in the CDR3. Looked up from germline, CDR1 is LNHDA and CDR2 is SQIVND (reference sequence). Trimming removed 5 bases from V and 9 bases from J, with 8 bases in between. DNA of the CDR3: TGTGCCAGTAGTCGCGAGGGTGAGCAGTTCTTC. This sequence encodes CASSREGEQFF.

The J gene is TRBJ2-3, the V gene TRBV2; 7 nucleotides match TRBD2. J was trimmed by 0 bases and V by 6 bases; bases with no gene match: 3. The CDR3 has 14 residues. The germline V gene has CDR1 SNHLY and CDR2 FYNNEI. The CDR3, as DNA: TGTGCCAGCAGAGGACTAGAGAGCACAGATACGCAGTATTTT. It specifies CASRGLESTDTQYF.

This rearrangement joins TRBV30 to TRBJ1-3; no firm D call. Trimming shortened V by 0 bases and J by 6 bases, and 6 bases separated the two germline ends. This CDR3 is built from 12 residues. The germline V gene encodes CDR1 GTSNPN and CDR2 SVGIG (reference sequence). CDR3 protein: CAWSVVSNTIYF. The CDR3 coding sequence is TGTGCCTGGAGTGTCGTATCAAACACCATATATTTT.

V and J are TRBV29-1 and TRBJ2-7; 7 bases line up with TRBD2. Germline-derived CDR1 and CDR2 are SQVTM and ANQGSEA. Trimming removed 4 bases from V and 12 bases from J; junction bases left unmatched: 9. The CDR3 totals 11 residues. The DNA for the CDR3 is TGCAGCGTTGCGAGTCGGGAGGAACTGTACTTC. Its protein is CSVASREELYF.